This entry lists 7 T cell receptor beta chains sequenced from one sample in a study of cytomegalovirus exposure and HLA in healthy donors. The PCR had 60 Vbeta and 13 Jbeta primers. The method was immunoSEQ multiplex PCR; TCRdb's version includes in-frame clones alone and lacks a portion of them. The sample includes 250,000 or so clones, about 93% of them seen just once. Sequencing input: PBMCs. The receptor set was obtained from a girl under 10 years old in good health and CMV-seronegative.

This clone occurred once. The V call is TRBV10-2, the J call TRBJ2-1; 10 nucleotides line up with TRBD2. The germline V gene encodes CDR1 WSHSY and CDR2 SAAADI. This CDR3 is built from 15 residues. After removal of 5 bases from V and 4 bases from J, the junction contained 5 bases not matched to a gene. For the CDR3, the DNA is TGCGCCAGCAGTCCAAGCGGGGGGGGGTACAATGAGCAGTTCTTC. This gives the protein CASSPSGGGYNEQFF.

The chain combines TRBV19 with TRBJ1-1; possibly TRBD1 for D (6 bases). This CDR3 is built from 13 residues. Per the germline V gene, CDR1 is LNHDA and CDR2 is SQIVND (reference sequence). Trimming shortened V by 5 bases and J by 3 bases, and 10 bases separated the two germline ends. This CDR3 is CASSLDRYTEAFF. The DNA for the CDR3 is TGTGCCAGTAGTCTTGACAGGTACACTGAAGCTTTCTTT.

V and J are TRBV7-2 and TRBJ1-5; no clear D. The CDR3 runs 14 residues. V was pared by 5 bases and J by 1 base, with 9 bases between. Germline assignment: CDR1 SGHTA and CDR2 FQGNSA. CDR3 coding DNA: TGTGCCAGCAGCATCTCTCTCAGCAATCAGCCCCAGCATTTT. It translates to CASSISLSNQPQHF.

J is TRBJ2-1 and V is TRBV11-2, with 9 bases fitting TRBD2. Germline values: CDR1 SGHAT, CDR2 FQNNGV. The V gene end was trimmed by 1 base and the J gene end by 10 bases; junction bases not matched to a gene: 5. This CDR3 contains 14 residues. This chain's CDR3 is CASSLGLAGYEQFF. The CDR3 DNA reads as TGTGCCAGCAGCTTAGGCCTAGCGGGATACGAGCAGTTCTTC.

The chain has TRBV27 and TRBJ1-5; the D gene is possibly TRBD1 (5 bases). Per the germline V gene, CDR1 is MNHEY and CDR2 is SMNVEV (reference sequence). This CDR3 is built from 12 residues. Trimming took 6 bases from V and 4 from J, leaving 7 bases between them. This CDR3 reads CASRGGNQPQHF. For the CDR3, the DNA is TGTGCCAGCAGGGGGGGTAATCAGCCCCAGCATTTT.

J is TRBJ1-4 and V is TRBV30, with TRBD1 identical over 9 bases. Losses at the gene ends were 3 bases for V and 7 bases for J; bases not matched to a gene: 12. The CDR3 covers 16 residues. Germline V gives CDR1 GTSNPN, CDR2 SVGIG (reference sequence). The CDR3 spells CAWRDPGQGIGEKLFF. The CDR3 coding sequence is TGTGCCTGGAGGGACCCGGGACAGGGTATAGGTGAAAAACTGTTTTTT.

The chain uses TRBV29-1 and TRBJ2-7, with 8 nucleotides matching TRBD2. The length of the CDR3 is 13 residues. The V gene end was trimmed by 5 bases and the J gene end by 1 base; junction bases not matched to a gene: 4. Germline V CDR1 and CDR2: SQVTM, ANQGSEA. The CDR3 spells CSVRRGGSYEQYF. The CDR3 coding sequence is TGCAGCGTTCGCCGGGGGGGATCCTACGAGCAGTACTTC.